The sequence of this T cell receptor beta chain was determined in a study of blood T cell repertoires in COVID-19. On the study more broadly: Acute and convalescent COVID-19 samples came from the United States, Italy and Spain.

Germline CDR1 and CDR2: MNHEY and SMNVEV (reference sequence). Losses at the gene ends were 5 bases for V and 1 base for J; bases not matched to a gene: 6. This CDR3 spans 16 amino acids. Sequencing used immunoSEQ multiplex PCR; TCRdb keeps in-frame clones, though not all of them. The sample shows about 210,000 clones, about 80% of them seen only once. The chain combines TRBV27 with TRBJ1-5; 9 bases are a match to TRBD1. Sequenced input: peripheral blood. The source of this sequence is a man in his 60s with acute or convalescent COVID-19. The CDR3 sequence: CASSPGTGSSNQPQHF. In nucleotides, the CDR3 is TGTGCCAGCAGTCCAGGGACAGGGTCAAGCAATCAGCCCCAGCATTTT.